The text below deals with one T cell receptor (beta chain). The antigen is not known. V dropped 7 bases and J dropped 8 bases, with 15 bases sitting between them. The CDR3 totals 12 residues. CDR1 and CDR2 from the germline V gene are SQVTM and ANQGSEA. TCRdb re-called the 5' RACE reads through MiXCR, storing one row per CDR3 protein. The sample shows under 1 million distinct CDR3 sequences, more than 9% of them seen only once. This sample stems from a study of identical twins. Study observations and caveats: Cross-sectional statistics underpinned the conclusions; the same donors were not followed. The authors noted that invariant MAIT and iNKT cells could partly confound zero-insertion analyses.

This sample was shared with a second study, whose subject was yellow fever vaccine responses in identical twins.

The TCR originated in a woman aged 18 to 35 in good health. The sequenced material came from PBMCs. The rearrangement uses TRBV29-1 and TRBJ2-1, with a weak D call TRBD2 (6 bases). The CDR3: CSGGLLPDEQFF. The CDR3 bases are TGCAGCGGCGGACTATTACCCGATGAGCAGTTCTTC.